This T cell receptor beta chain was recovered during a study of T cells in localized non-small cell lung cancer. About this clone itself: The antigen remains unidentified.

Measured with immunoSEQ multiplex PCR; TCRdb has only the in-frame clones, and not every one. The table has roughly 34,000 clones, 87% seen once; the top ten hold around a sixth. The study, taken as a whole, reports: Highest T cell clonality was seen in uninvolved adjacent lung, surpassing that measured in tumor. Paired adjacent lung recovered a median about 60 of the top 100 tumor clones.

CDR1 and CDR2 (germline): KGHSH, LQKENI. The CDR3 runs to 14 residues. The germline V and J ends were trimmed by 3 bases and 1 base, with 9 bases remaining between them. This TCR was sampled from a man aged 35-69 years with stage III lung adenocarcinoma. This specimen consisted of peripheral blood mononuclear cells, obtained before any cancer treatment. V usage is TRBV18 and J usage is TRBJ1-1; D remains ambiguous. The CDR3 nucleotides are TGTGCCAGCTCACCTCACCCGCAGAACACTGAAGCTTTCTTT. This codes for CASSPHPQNTEAFF.